These T cell receptor beta chains were read from a single sample in a study of T cell changes during pregnancy in multiple sclerosis. The repertoire was sequenced with immunoSEQ multiplex PCR; TCRdb's copy has only in-frame clones and lacks some. The data contain 100,000 or so clones, 90% to 95% of them seen just once; the ten biggest clones take up roughly 0.99%. This material consisted of peripheral blood, taken after pregnancy. These receptors came from a female donor with multiple sclerosis, enrolled in a pregnancy study. The CDR3 runs from the conserved cysteine through the conserved F or W.

J gene	V gene	CDR3 protein
TRBJ1-5	TRBV19	CASSTRQGSQPQHF
TRBJ1-2	TRBV27	CASSLLGGYGYTF
TRBJ2-1	TRBV6-1	CASSVLGSGSSYNEQFF
TRBJ2-3	TRBV11-2	CASSFRRWEADTQYF
TRBJ1-1	TRBV2	CASSVFGQGEAFF
TRBJ2-7	TRBV7-9	CASSLDGSKNEQYF
TRBJ1-1	TRBV4-1	CASSQQSSGNTEAFF
TRBJ2-5	TRBV18	CASSPTTGVRETQYF
TRBJ2-2	TRBV7-3	CASSLGGQGNTGELFF
TRBJ2-2	TRBV3-1/TRBV3-2	CASGPELFF
TRBJ1-2	TRBV20-1	CSAWDTPGYTF
TRBJ2-3	TRBV12-5	CASGGPSGGNADTQYF
TRBJ2-1	TRBV6-6	CASAPGLAEYNEQFF
TRBJ2-2	TRBV2	CASTAGVAGELFF
TRBJ2-7	TRBV5-8	CASSLYSYEQYF
TRBJ2-7	TRBV29-1	CSVEEEQGNYYEQYF
TRBJ2-4	TRBV9	CASSVGKGAHIQYF
TRBJ1-1	TRBV5-4	CASRKDSEAFF
TRBJ1-2	TRBV7-2	CASSLVGFGYTF
TRBJ2-2	TRBV2	CASSEGLAGPGELFF
TRBJ1-4	TRBV7-9	CASVDRGNEKLFF
TRBJ1-2	TRBV28	CASKSANYGYTF
TRBJ2-5	TRBV6-5	CASSRTRGETQYF
TRBJ1-4	TRBV30	CAWSHGGSNEKLFF